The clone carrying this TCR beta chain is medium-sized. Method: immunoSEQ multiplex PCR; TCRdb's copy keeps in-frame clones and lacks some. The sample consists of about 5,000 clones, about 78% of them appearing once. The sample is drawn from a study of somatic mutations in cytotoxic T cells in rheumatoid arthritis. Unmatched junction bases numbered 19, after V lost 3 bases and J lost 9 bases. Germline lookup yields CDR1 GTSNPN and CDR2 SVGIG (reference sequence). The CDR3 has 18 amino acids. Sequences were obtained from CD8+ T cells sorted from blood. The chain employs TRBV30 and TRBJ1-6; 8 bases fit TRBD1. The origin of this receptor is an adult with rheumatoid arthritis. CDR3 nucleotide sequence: TGTGCCTGGAGCGAAGTGGGCGTCAGGGGGCGAGGGGGTTCACCCCTCCACTTT. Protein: CAWSEVGVRGRGGSPLHF.